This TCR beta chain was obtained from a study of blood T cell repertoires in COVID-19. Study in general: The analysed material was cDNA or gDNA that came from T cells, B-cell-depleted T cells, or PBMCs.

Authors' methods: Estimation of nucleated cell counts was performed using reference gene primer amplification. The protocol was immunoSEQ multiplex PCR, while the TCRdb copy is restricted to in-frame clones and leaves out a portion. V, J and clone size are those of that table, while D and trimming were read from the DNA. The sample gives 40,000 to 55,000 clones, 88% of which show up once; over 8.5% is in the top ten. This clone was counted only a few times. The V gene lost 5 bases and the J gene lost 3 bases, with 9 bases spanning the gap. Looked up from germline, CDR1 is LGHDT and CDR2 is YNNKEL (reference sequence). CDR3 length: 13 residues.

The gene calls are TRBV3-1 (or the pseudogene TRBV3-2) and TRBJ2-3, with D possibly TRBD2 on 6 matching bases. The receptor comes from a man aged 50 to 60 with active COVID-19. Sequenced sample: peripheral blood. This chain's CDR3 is CASSTSGTDTQYF. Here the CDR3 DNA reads TGTGCCAGCAGCACAAGCGGGACAGATACGCAGTATTTT.